The table lists the clone carrying this T cell receptor (beta chain) with a count of one. This CDR3 contains 14 residues. Germline CDR1 and CDR2: LNHDA and SQIVND (reference sequence). Unmatched junction bases numbered 5, after V lost 1 base and J lost 8 bases. Per the original data handling: Estimation of nucleated cell counts was performed using reference gene primer amplification. Generated by immunoSEQ multiplex PCR, the TCRdb table keeps only in-frame clones and is missing some. V, J and clone size are those of that table, while D and trimming were read from the DNA. The data hold about 140,000 clones, with less than 80% observed a single time. This record comes from a study of blood T cell repertoires in COVID-19. Study-wide background: In each case, the material was cDNA or gDNA derived from T cells, B-cell-depleted T cells, or PBMCs.

The TCR sequence derives from a man aged 60 to 75 with acute or convalescent COVID-19. Sequencing was carried out using peripheral blood. This rearrangement joins TRBV19 to TRBJ1-2, with TRBD1 matching over 9 bases. In DNA form, the CDR3 reads TGTGCCAGTAGTATAGGCTTACAGGGGGCCGGCTACACCTTC. Encoded protein: CASSIGLQGAGYTF.